Below are 25 T cell receptor beta chains sequenced from a single sample in a study of read filtering for tumor transcriptome and immune sequencing. Molecular barcoded adaptors covering alpha/delta and beta/gamma chains were used on roughly 400 ng RNA. TCRdb re-analysed the reads in MiXCR, keeping a single row per CDR3 protein. The sample has 35,000 to 55,000 distinct CDR3 sequences; 12% are singletons. Sequencing was performed on a population of CD138-negative cells sorted from bone marrow. Source of these receptors: a donor aged 40 or older with multiple myeloma.

This clonotype showed up many times. This chain joins TRBV27 and TRBJ1-5, with 7 bases identical to TRBD1. The CDR3 totals 17 residues. Germline loops: CDR1 MNHEY, CDR2 SMNVEV (reference sequence). With 5 bases clipped from V and 0 bases from J, the junction kept 10 bases outside the gene matches. The CDR3 bases are TGTGCCAGCAGTCCAACGGGACAGACCATTAGCAATCAGCCCCAGCATTTT. Translating gives CASSPTGQTISNQPQHF.

This clonotype has a count of ten or more. The chain employs TRBV20-1 and TRBJ2-1, with 12 bases matching TRBD2. This CDR3 has 17 residues. Germline values: CDR1 DFQATT, CDR2 SNEGSKA (reference sequence). After removal of 1 base from V and 8 bases from J, the junction contained 12 bases not matched to a gene. Here the CDR3 DNA reads TGCAGTGCTAGAGGAGAGATTTTACTAGCGGGAGGACATGAGCAGTTCTTC. It codes for CSARGEILLAGGHEQFF.

This clonotype was seen at least ten times. The chain recombines TRBV2 with TRBJ2-7; D may be TRBD2 (5 bases). Between the trimmed V and J ends, which lost 4 bases and 2 bases, there was a span of 6 bases. The CDR3 totals 12 residues. In germline, CDR1 is SNHLY, CDR2 FYNNEI. The CDR3 DNA sequence: TGTGCCAGCAGTGGGGAGCCCTACGAGCAGTACTTC. This encodes CASSGEPYEQYF.

This clonotype has at least ten counts. The chain couples TRBV5-6 to TRBJ2-1; TRBD2 matches at 7 bases. The ends lost 0 bases at V and 0 bases at J; junction bases unmatched: 3. Germline lookup yields CDR1 SGHDT and CDR2 YYEEEE. This CDR3 is 16 amino acids long. The CDR3 DNA reads as TGTGCCAGCAGCTTGGGGGACTACCTCTCCTACAATGAGCAGTTCTTC. It encodes CASSLGDYLSYNEQFF.

This clonotype was counted ten times or more. The chain combines TRBV7-8 with TRBJ2-3, with TRBD2 matching over 9 bases. The CDR3 is made up of 16 amino acids. V shed 2 bases, J shed 2 bases, and the junction held 5 bases outside the gene matches. Looked up from germline, CDR1 is SGHVS and CDR2 is FQNEAQ. CDR3 protein: CASSLRAGGPTDTQYF. The CDR3 DNA sequence: TGTGCCAGCAGCTTAAGGGCGGGAGGGCCCACAGATACGCAGTATTTT.

Worth noting for this clonotype: A far larger clone is only one base removed, so a read error is likely. The rearrangement uses TRBV20-1 and TRBJ1-1, with D maybe TRBD1 (6 bases). The closer fit of TRBJ1-6 to the DNA end suggests the J call may be wrong. Germline CDR1 is DFQATT and CDR2 is SNEGSKA (reference sequence). The CDR3 is made up of 15 amino acids. CDR3 sequence (DNA): TGCAATGCTTCAAGACAGGCCACAGGAAATTCACCCCTCCACTTT. It specifies CNASRQATGNSPLHF.

This clonotype occurred many times. This chain joins TRBV29-1 and TRBJ2-3; no clear D. The CDR3 covers 12 residues. The germline V gene has CDR1 SQVTM and CDR2 ANQGSEA. Between the trimmed V and J ends, which lost 7 bases and 1 base, there was a span of 9 bases. The CDR3 sequence: CSASEGTDTQYF. CDR3 bases: TGCAGCGCCTCAGAGGGCACAGATACGCAGTATTTT.

This clonotype has at least ten counts. This CDR3 reads CASRDRDRLWETQYF. DNA of the CDR3: TGTGCCAGCAGGGACCGGGACAGACTATGGGAGACCCAGTACTTC. This chain joins TRBV6-1 and TRBJ2-5, with TRBD1 matching 7 bases. Germline values: CDR1 MNHNS, CDR2 SASEGT. J was trimmed by 5 bases and V by 6 bases; bases with no gene match: 12. The CDR3 consists of 15 residues.

The sample holds many counts of this clonotype. This sequence joins TRBV29-1 and TRBJ2-3, with 7 bases lining up with TRBD2. Germline CDR1 and CDR2: SQVTM and ANQGSEA. The CDR3 has 14 amino acids. V dropped 3 bases and J dropped 4; count of bases not matched to a gene: 7. In nucleotides, the CDR3 is TGCAGCGTTGAGGGAGGGAGAGCGGCAGATACGCAGTATTTT. Its protein is CSVEGGRAADTQYF.

This clonotype was counted ten times or more. The V and J genes are TRBV3-1 and TRBJ2-3; 13 positions match TRBD2. This CDR3 region has 15 residues. V lost 6 bases, J lost 6 bases, and 6 bases stayed unmatched. Per germline, CDR1 LGHDT and CDR2 YNNKEL (reference sequence). CDR3 nucleotides: TGTGCCAGCAGTCCCGGGACTAGCGGGAAGGATACGCAGTATTTT. Its protein product is CASSPGTSGKDTQYF.

This clonotype was counted many times. The V gene is TRBV28, the J gene TRBJ2-7; D remains ambiguous. CDR3 size: 12 residues. Germline assignment: CDR1 MDHEN and CDR2 SYDVKM. V gave up 7 bases and J gave up 5 bases, with 12 bases separating them. CDR3 nucleotide sequence: TGTGCCAGCACCCGGTCGCGAAACGAGCAGTACTTC. The encoded protein is CASTRSRNEQYF.

This clonotype was picked up many times. This CDR3 is CASSLRAGRDSTDTQYF. The CDR3 DNA sequence: TGTGCCAGCAGCTTAAGGGCAGGGCGTGACTCAACAGATACGCAGTATTTT. The rearrangement joins TRBV7-3 to TRBJ2-3; a weak D match, TRBD1 (5 bases). This CDR3 is built from 17 residues. Germline CDR1 is SGHTA and CDR2 is FQGTGA. Trimming left V 1 base short and J 3 bases short, with 17 bases between. Complete variable domain (other parts from reference TRBV7-3 and TRBJ2-3): GAGVSQTPSNKVTEKGKYVELRCDPISGHTALYWYRQSLGQGPEFLIYFQGTGAADDSGLPNDRFFAVRPEGSVSTLKIQRTERGDSAVYLCASSLRAGRDSTDTQYFGPGTRLTVL.

This clonotype has at least ten counts. The chain uses TRBV18 and TRBJ1-2; D is unclear. The CDR3 length is 14 residues. Germline CDR1 reads KGHSH; CDR2 reads LQKENI. Trimming left V 0 bases short and J 7 bases short, with 12 bases between. The DNA for the CDR3 is TGTGCCAGCTCACCACCGTCGCTGGACGGTGGCTACACCTTC. Its protein product is CASSPPSLDGGYTF.

Turning to this clonotype: Just one base apart from a much larger clone, this may be a read error. V usage is TRBV29-1 and J usage is TRBJ2-3; 7 nucleotides agree with TRBD1. V lost 7 bases and J lost 5; bases outside the gene matches: 6. In germline, CDR1 is SQVTM, CDR2 ANQGSEA. The CDR3 length is 12 residues. CDR3 loop: CSGYHRGDTQYF. The CDR3 DNA sequence: TGCAGCGGATACCACAGGGGAGATACGCAGTATTTT.

At least ten counts were recorded for this clonotype. The rearrangement joins TRBV19 to TRBJ2-7; 8 bases match TRBD1. Trimming removed 8 bases from V and 5 bases from J; junction bases left unmatched: 5. Germline CDR1 reads LNHDA; CDR2 reads SQIVND (reference sequence). This CDR3 spans 12 amino acids. DNA of the CDR3: TGTGCCAGTGAGGACAGGGCCCACGAGCAGTACTTC. Its protein product is CASEDRAHEQYF.

Ten or more counts support this clonotype. CDR3 nucleotide sequence: TGCAGCGTAGCCTTCGGTGGGCGCCCCTACAATGAGCAGTTCTTC. Amino acid sequence: CSVAFGGRPYNEQFF. This chain joins TRBV29-1 and TRBJ2-1; D gene uncertain. V was shortened by 6 bases and J by 2 bases, with 17 bases between the two germline ends. Germline assignment: CDR1 SQVTM and CDR2 ANQGSEA. The CDR3 is made up of 15 amino acids.

In this sample, this clonotype turned up many times. The chain employs TRBV7-2 and TRBJ1-5; 8 nucleotides line up with TRBD1. The junction had 4 bases not matched to a gene; V was cut back by 0 bases and J by 6 bases. The CDR3 spans 15 residues. Germline assignment: CDR1 SGHTA and CDR2 FQGNSA. The chain's CDR3 is CASSLAGQEGQPQHF. CDR3 nucleotides: TGTGCCAGCAGCTTAGCGGGACAGGAGGGTCAGCCCCAGCATTTT.

This clonotype was seen ten or more times. CDR3 nucleotides: TGTGCCAGCTCAACCGGGACTACCATATCCTACGAGCAGTACTTC. Residues: CASSTGTTISYEQYF. The V gene is TRBV7-8, the J gene TRBJ2-7; 7 bases are a match to TRBD2. CDR1 and CDR2 (germline): SGHVS, FQNEAQ. The CDR3 runs 15 residues. J was trimmed by 1 base and V by 8 bases; bases with no gene match: 11. The whole variable domain, filled in from reference TRBV7-8 and TRBJ2-7, reads GAGVSQSPRYKVAKRGQDVALRCDPISGHVSLFWYQQALGQGPEFLTYFQNEAQLDKSGLPSDRFFAERPEGSVSTLKIQRTQQEDSAVYLCASSTGTTISYEQYFGPGTRLTVT.

The sample holds many counts of this clonotype. V usage is TRBV5-1 and J usage is TRBJ1-5; D perhaps matches TRBD1 (5 bases). The germline gives CDR1 SGHRS, CDR2 YFSETQ. There are 15 residues in the CDR3. V dropped 0 bases and J dropped 9 bases, with 16 bases sitting between them. The CDR3 spells CASSLGGPGWTPQHF. In DNA, the CDR3 is TGCGCCAGCAGCTTGGGGGGCCCAGGTTGGACGCCCCAGCATTTT.

This clonotype has ten or more counts. The chain employs TRBV11-3 and TRBJ2-3; 11 bases are shared with TRBD2. V trimming: 4 bases; J trimming: 5 bases; junction bases outside the gene matches: 8. Germline CDR1 reads SGHNT; CDR2 reads YENEEA. CDR3 length: 16 residues. The CDR3 is CASSSGLAGQGDTQYF. CDR3 bases: TGTGCCAGCAGCTCTGGACTAGCGGGCCAGGGAGATACGCAGTATTTT.

This clonotype was seen repeatedly, ten times or more. V gene TRBV6-6 combines with J gene TRBJ2-5; 8 bases map to TRBD2. The germline CDR1 and CDR2 sequences are MNHNY and SVGAGI (reference sequence). J lost 4 bases, V lost 5 bases, and 15 bases had no gene match. This CDR3 has 17 residues. The CDR3 loop is CASSGQRAGVVRETQYF. The CDR3 bases are TGTGCCAGCAGTGGTCAGAGAGCGGGAGTCGTGAGAGAGACCCAGTACTTC.

This clonotype was counted at least ten times. This sequence joins TRBV7-9 and TRBJ1-1; D remains unclear. Trimming removed 0 bases from V and 5 bases from J, with 10 bases in between. CDR3 length: 14 residues. Germline V gene sequence: CDR1 SEHNR, CDR2 FQNEAQ (reference sequence). The CDR3 DNA follows: TGTGCCAGCAGCTTAGCTTTTTCGAGGACTGAAGCTTTCTTT. The encoded protein is CASSLAFSRTEAFF.

The rearrangement links TRBV25-1 to TRBJ2-1; 11 nucleotides align to TRBD2. Germline CDR1 is MGHDK and CDR2 is SYGVNS. The trim removed 6 bases at V and 7 bases at J, leaving 14 bases unmatched. The CDR3 extends over 17 amino acids. DNA of the CDR3: TGTGCCAGCAGAGACCGCGCTCTAGCGGGAGGAAGGAATGAGCAGTTCTTC. It encodes CASRDRALAGGRNEQFF.

This clonotype showed up many times. The rearrangement links TRBV6-6 to TRBJ1-1; 7 nucleotides align to TRBD1. The CDR3 extends over 12 amino acids. Losses at the gene ends were 6 bases for V and 8 bases for J; bases not matched to a gene: 6. Germline CDR1 and CDR2: MNHNY and SVGAGI (reference sequence). The CDR3 bases are TGTGCCAGCAGACAACAGGGGAGGGAAGCTTTCTTT. This translates into CASRQQGREAFF.

The table lists this clonotype with many counts. The chain uses TRBV10-3 and TRBJ2-1, with D possibly being TRBD2 (6 bases). V dropped 0 bases and J dropped 8 bases, with 17 bases sitting between them. CDR1 and CDR2 from the germline V gene are ENHRY and SYGVKD. This CDR3 is built from 16 residues. CDR3 loop: CAISESGGYGSHEQFF. Here the CDR3 DNA reads TGTGCCATCAGTGAGTCTGGGGGGTACGGTTCGCATGAGCAGTTCTTC.